This TCR beta chain is drawn from a study of Tregs in tolerant kidney transplant recipients. Overall study results and limits: Expanding Tregs on activated donor B cells appeared to best identify donor-specific TCRbeta clones.

The germline V gene has CDR1 MNHEY and CDR2 SMNVEV (reference sequence). With V trimmed by 5 bases and J by 6 bases, 7 bases remained unmatched. This CDR3 has 15 amino acids. Method: immunoSEQ multiplex PCR; TCRdb's copy keeps in-frame clones and lacks some. The table shows 110,000 or so clones, with nearly 90% occurring only once. Notes on this clone: No antigen is known for it.

The chain couples TRBV27 to TRBJ2-3; 11 nucleotides line up with TRBD2. The TCR originated in a human donor who received a combined kidney and bone marrow transplant. This specimen was CD4+ T cells from blood, taken before the transplant. The CDR3 nucleotides are TGTGCCAGCAGTCAGACTAGCGGGAATTATGATACGCAGTATTTT. Amino acids: CASSQTSGNYDTQYF.